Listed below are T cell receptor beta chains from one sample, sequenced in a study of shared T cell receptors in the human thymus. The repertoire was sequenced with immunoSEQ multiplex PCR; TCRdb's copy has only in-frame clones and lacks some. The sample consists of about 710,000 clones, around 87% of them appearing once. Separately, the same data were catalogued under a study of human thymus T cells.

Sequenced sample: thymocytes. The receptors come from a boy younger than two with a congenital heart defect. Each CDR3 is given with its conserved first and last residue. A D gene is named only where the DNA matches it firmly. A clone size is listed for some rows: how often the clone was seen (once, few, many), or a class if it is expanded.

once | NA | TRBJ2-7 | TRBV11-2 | TGTGCCAGCAGCTTACCATCGTCAAGAGACCTCGACAGGACCTACGAGCAGTACTTC | CASSLPSSRDLDRTYEQYF
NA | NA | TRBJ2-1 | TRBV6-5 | TGTGCCAGCAGTTACGGCCACAGGAGCTCCTACAATGAGCAGTTCTTC | CASSYGHRSSYNEQFF
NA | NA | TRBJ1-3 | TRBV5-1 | TGCGCCAGCAGCTTGATTGCCCCCCCGGGGACAGGAAACACCATATATTTT | CASSLIAPPGTGNTIYF
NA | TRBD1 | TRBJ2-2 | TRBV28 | TGTGCCACCCGATTACAGGGGGCATGGGGGGAGCTGTTTTTT | CATRLQGAWGELFF
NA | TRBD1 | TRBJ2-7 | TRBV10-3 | TGTGCCATCAGTGAGTCCGTGAGGGACAGGTACTACGAGCAGTACTTC | CAISESVRDRYYEQYF
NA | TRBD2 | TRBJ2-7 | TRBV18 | TGTGCCAGCTCACCAACTAGCGGGAGCTCCTACGAGCAGTACTTC | CASSPTSGSSYEQYF
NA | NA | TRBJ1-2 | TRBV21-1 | TGTGCCAGCAGAGGGTCTACAGGGGGCGTTTGGAACTATGGCTACACCTTC | CASRGSTGGVWNYGYTF
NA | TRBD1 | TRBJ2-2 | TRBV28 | TGTGCCAGCAGAAAACAGGGGGCGGACACCGGGGAGCTGTTTTTT | CASRKQGADTGELFF
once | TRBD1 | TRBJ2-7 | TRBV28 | TGTGCCAGCAGGAAATCCGGGACAGGTTCCTACGAGCAGTACTTC | CASRKSGTGSYEQYF
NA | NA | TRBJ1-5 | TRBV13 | TGTGCCAGCAGCTTAGGGAACAGGGATCGTCAGCCCCAGCATTTT | CASSLGNRDRQPQHF
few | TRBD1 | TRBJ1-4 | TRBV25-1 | TGTGCCACCCAACAGGGGGCGAATGAAAAACTGTTTTTT | CATQQGANEKLFF
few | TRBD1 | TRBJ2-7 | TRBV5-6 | TGTGCCAGCACCCACCGGGACAGCTACGAGCAGTACTTC | CASTHRDSYEQYF
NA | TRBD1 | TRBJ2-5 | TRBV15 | TGTGCCACCAGCAGAGAAATGGGACAGGGGGAAGAGACCCAGTACTTC | CATSREMGQGEETQYF
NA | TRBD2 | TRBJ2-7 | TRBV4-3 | TGCGCCAGCAGCCATTCCGGGACTAGCGGTTACGAGCAGTACTTC | CASSHSGTSGYEQYF
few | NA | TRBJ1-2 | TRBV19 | TGTGCCAGTACCGCAGGCCGGTTCGGCTACACCTTC | CASTAGRFGYTF
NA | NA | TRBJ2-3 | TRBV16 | TGTGCCAGCAGCCAATCTCCAAGTGTCAGGGGTAGGGGCACAGATACGCAGTATTTT | CASSQSPSVRGRGTDTQYF
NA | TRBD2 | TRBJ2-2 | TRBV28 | TGTGCCAGCAGTTCCCCGAGCGGGAGGAACAACACCGGGGAGCTGTTTTTT | CASSSPSGRNNTGELFF
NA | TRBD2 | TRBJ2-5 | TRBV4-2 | TGTGCCAGCAGCCCCCCTAGCGGGGGAGAGACCCAGTACTTC | CASSPPSGGETQYF
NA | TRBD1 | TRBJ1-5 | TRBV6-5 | TGTGCCAGCAGCCCGGGACAGCATAGCAATCAGCCCCAGCATTTT | CASSPGQHSNQPQHF
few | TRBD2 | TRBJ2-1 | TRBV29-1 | TGCAGCGTTGGAGGACTAGCGGCAAATGAGCAGTTCTTC | CSVGGLAANEQFF
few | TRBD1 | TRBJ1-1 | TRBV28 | TGTGCCAGCAGTTCAACGACAGGGAGGACTGAAGCTTTCTTT | CASSSTTGRTEAFF
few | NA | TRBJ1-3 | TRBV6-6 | TGTGCCAGCTCCGGAGAAACTGGAAACACCATATATTTT | CASSGETGNTIYF
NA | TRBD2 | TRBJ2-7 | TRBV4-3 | TGCGCCAGCAGCCAAGGAGAGCGGGGGGTCTCCTACGAGCAGTACTTC | CASSQGERGVSYEQYF
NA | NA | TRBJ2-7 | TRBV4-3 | TGCGCCAGCAGCCTCCTGTTCACAGAAGTCTCCTACGAGCAGTACTTC | CASSLLFTEVSYEQYF
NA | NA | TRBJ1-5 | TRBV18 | TGTGCCAGCTCACCAGCCCAGGGAGGCCAGCCCCAGCATTTT | CASSPAQGGQPQHF
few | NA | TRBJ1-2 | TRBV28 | TGTGCCAGCACGAGTCCTAACTATGGCTACACCTTC | CASTSPNYGYTF
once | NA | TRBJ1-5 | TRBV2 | TGTGCCAGCAGTGCCCCAGGACAGCTGCCTCATCAGCCCCAGCATTTT | CASSAPGQLPHQPQHF
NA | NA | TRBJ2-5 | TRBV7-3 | TGTGCCAGCAGCTTAACCGAGTGGGAGACCCAGTACTTC | CASSLTEWETQYF
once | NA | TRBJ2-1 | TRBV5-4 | TGTGCCAGCAGCTTCGATCCTATTACTTACAATGAGCAGTTCTTC | CASSFDPITYNEQFF
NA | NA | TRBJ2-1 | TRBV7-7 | TGTGCCAGCAGCCCCGGGTTTACAAATGAGCAGTTCTTC | CASSPGFTNEQFF
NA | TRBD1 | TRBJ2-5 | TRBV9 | TGTGCCAGCAGCAACCGGACAGGGGCGGTCCATGAGACCCAGTACTTC | CASSNRTGAVHETQYF
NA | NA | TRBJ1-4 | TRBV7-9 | TGTGCCAGCAGCTTAGGGTTCAGGGGCCGGGGTGAAAAACTGTTTTTT | CASSLGFRGRGEKLFF
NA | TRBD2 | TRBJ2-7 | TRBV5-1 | TGCGCCAGTACAATAGCGGGAGGGCTTCACTACGAGCAGTACTTC | CASTIAGGLHYEQYF
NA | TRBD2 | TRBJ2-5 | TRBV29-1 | TGCAGCGTCGCCGGCGGGGGCCAAGAGACCCAGTACTTC | CSVAGGGQETQYF
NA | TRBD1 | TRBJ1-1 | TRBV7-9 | TGTGCCAGCAGCACCCAACAGGGGAAGGGCACTGAAGCTTTCTTT | CASSTQQGKGTEAFF
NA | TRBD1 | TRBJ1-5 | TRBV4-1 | TGCGCCAGCAGCCTATCGGGACAGGGAGGGCAGCCCCAGCATTTT | CASSLSGQGGQPQHF
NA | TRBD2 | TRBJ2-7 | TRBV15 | TGTGCCACCAGCATCCCCCGTACTAGCGGGATACCCTACGAGCAGTACTTC | CATSIPRTSGIPYEQYF
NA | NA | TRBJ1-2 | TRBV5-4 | TGTGCCAGCAGCTTGAGTCGGGAAGGGAATGGCTACACCTTC | CASSLSREGNGYTF
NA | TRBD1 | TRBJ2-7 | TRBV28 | TGTGCCAGCAGGGGACAGGGTGTATACGAGCAGTACTTC | CASRGQGVYEQYF
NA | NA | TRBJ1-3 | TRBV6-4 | TGTGCCAGCAGTATCACGGAGGGATCTGGAAACACCATATATTTT | CASSITEGSGNTIYF
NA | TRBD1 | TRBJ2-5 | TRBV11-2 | TGTGCCAGCAGCATGGGACAGGGGGAGACCCAGTACTTC | CASSMGQGETQYF